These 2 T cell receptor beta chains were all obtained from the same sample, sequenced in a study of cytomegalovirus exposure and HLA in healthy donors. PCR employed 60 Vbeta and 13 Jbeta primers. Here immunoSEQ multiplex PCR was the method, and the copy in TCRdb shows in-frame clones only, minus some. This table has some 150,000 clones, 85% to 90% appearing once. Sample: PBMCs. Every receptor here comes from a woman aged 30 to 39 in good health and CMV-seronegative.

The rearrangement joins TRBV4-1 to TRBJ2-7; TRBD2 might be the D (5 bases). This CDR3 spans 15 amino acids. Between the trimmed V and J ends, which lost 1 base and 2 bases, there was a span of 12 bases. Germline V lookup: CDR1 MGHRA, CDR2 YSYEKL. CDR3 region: CASSQGTQEAYEQYF. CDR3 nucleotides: TGCGCCAGCAGCCAAGGAACGCAGGAGGCCTACGAGCAGTACTTC.

CDR3: CASSFAGGPTDTQYF. The CDR3 DNA sequence: TGTGCCAGCAGCTTTGCGGGGGGGCCCACAGATACGCAGTATTTT. The J gene is TRBJ2-3, the V gene TRBV5-6; 9 bases are a match to TRBD2. Trimming removed 2 bases from V and 2 bases from J; junction bases left unmatched: 3. Germline CDR1 is SGHDT and CDR2 is YYEEEE. This CDR3 has 15 amino acids.